Below, 30 T cell receptor beta chains from the same sample are listed, as sequenced in a study of shared clonotypes between healthy human individuals. The method was immunoSEQ multiplex PCR; TCRdb's version includes in-frame clones alone and lacks a portion of them. The sample lists about 510,000 clones, 96% occurring once. The sequenced material came from naive CD4+ T cells sorted from blood. Subset described: CD45RA+ positively selected. The receptors come from a woman aged 30 to 39 in good health.

The chain has TRBV28 and TRBJ1-1; D gene ambiguous. The CDR3 consists of 13 residues. CDR1 is MDHEN, CDR2 SYDVKM, per germline. Trimming took 3 bases from V and 4 from J, leaving 9 bases between them. The CDR3, as DNA: TGTGCCAGCAGTTTGAATGGTATCACTGAAGCTTTCTTT. It is translated as CASSLNGITEAFF.

The chain uses TRBV4-1 and TRBJ1-6; 7 bases agree with TRBD1. The germline gives CDR1 MGHRA, CDR2 YSYEKL. The CDR3 runs 15 residues. The V gene end was trimmed by 6 bases and the J gene end by 5 bases; junction bases not matched to a gene: 7. CDR3 amino acids: CASRNRDRDNSPLHF. DNA for the CDR3: TGCGCCAGCAGAAACCGGGACAGAGATAATTCACCCCTCCACTTT.

This clone occurred once. J is TRBJ2-1 and V is TRBV25-1; 7 bases map to TRBD1. With 6 bases clipped from V and 6 bases from J, the junction kept 11 bases outside the gene matches. Germline V CDR1 and CDR2: MGHDK, SYGVNS. CDR3 size: 15 residues. The CDR3 nucleotides read TGTGCCAGCAGCGCCGGGACAGCAGGGCCCAATGAGCAGTTCTTC. Amino acids: CASSAGTAGPNEQFF.

This rearrangement joins TRBV4-2 to TRBJ1-2; TRBD1 matches at 9 bases. The V gene end was trimmed by 2 bases and the J gene end by 8 bases; junction bases not matched to a gene: 6. There are 14 residues in the CDR3. In germline, CDR1 is LGHNA, CDR2 YNFKEQ. CDR3 in amino acids: CASSQSGTGNGYTF. The CDR3 coding sequence is TGTGCCAGCAGCCAATCCGGGACAGGGAACGGCTACACCTTC.

This clone was recorded only once. DNA of the CDR3: TGTGCCAGTAGTATAGTCGCCAGGGTTTGGACTGAAGCTTTCTTT. The encoded protein is CASSIVARVWTEAFF. This sequence joins TRBV19 and TRBJ1-1; the D gene is possibly TRBD1 (5 bases). The CDR3 extends over 15 amino acids. The V end was cut by 1 base, the J end by 5 bases, with 14 bases between. Per the germline V gene, CDR1 is LNHDA and CDR2 is SQIVND (reference sequence).

V and J are TRBV4-1 and TRBJ2-7; 7 bases line up with TRBD1. Germline loops: CDR1 MGHRA, CDR2 YSYEKL. This CDR3 region has 17 residues. Trimming removed 1 base from V and 2 bases from J; junction bases left unmatched: 11. The CDR3 DNA sequence: TGCGCCAGCAGCCAAGCGGGATACACAGGGGATCCCTACGAGCAGTACTTC. Translation gives CASSQAGYTGDPYEQYF.

The chain is built from TRBV21-1 and TRBJ2-3; the table calls TRBD2, which could not be checked here. TRBV21-1 is listed as a pseudogene. The CDR3 length is 15 residues. The CDR3 DNA is TGTGCCAGCAGGGGACTAGCTTATAGCACAGATACGCAGTATTTT. It codes for CASRGLAYSTDTQYF.

The V gene is TRBV27, the J gene TRBJ2-7, with 9 nucleotides matching TRBD2. Looked up from germline, CDR1 is MNHEY and CDR2 is SMNVEV (reference sequence). The CDR3 consists of 13 residues. V shed 6 bases, J shed 5 bases, and the junction held 5 bases outside the gene matches. CDR3 loop: CASRAAGGNEQYF. The CDR3 nucleotides are TGTGCCAGCAGGGCAGCGGGAGGTAACGAGCAGTACTTC.

The chain combines TRBV6-4 with TRBJ2-3; D possibly corresponds to TRBD2 (6 bases). V was pared by 8 bases and J by 5 bases, with 26 bases between. This CDR3 region has 17 residues. Germline CDR1 and CDR2: MRHNA and SNTAGT. The CDR3 sequence: CASSKPGERRNRDTQYF. For the CDR3, the DNA is TGTGCCAGCTCTAAACCGGGAGAAAGAAGGAATCGAGATACGCAGTATTTT.

The rearrangement uses TRBV5-5 and TRBJ1-3; D is unresolved. Germline V lookup: CDR1 SGHKS, CDR2 YYEKEE (reference sequence). The CDR3 length is 16 residues. V lost 5 bases, J lost 1 base, and 16 bases lay in between. CDR3 bases: TGTGCCAGCAGTAACACAAGCCCATCTTCTGGAAACACCATATATTTT. Amino acid sequence: CASSNTSPSSGNTIYF.

V and J are TRBV10-1 and TRBJ2-2; 7 bases align to TRBD1. V lost 6 bases to trimming and J lost 7 bases; unmatched junction nucleotides: 5. Germline V gene sequence: CDR1 WNHNN, CDR2 SYGVQD (reference sequence). The CDR3 loop spans 13 amino acids. Here the CDR3 reads CASSRDRVGELFF. The CDR3 nucleotides are TGCGCCAGCAGCCGTGACAGGGTCGGGGAGCTGTTTTTT.

The chain is built from TRBV7-9 and TRBJ1-1, with 8 bases matching TRBD1. The germline V gene has CDR1 SEHNR and CDR2 FQNEAQ (reference sequence). The ends lost 5 bases at V and 5 bases at J; junction bases unmatched: 10. The CDR3 is 15 amino acids. CDR3 in amino acids: CASSPDRGPRTEAFF. The CDR3 nucleotides are TGTGCCAGCAGCCCAGACAGGGGACCTCGAACTGAAGCTTTCTTT.

The J gene is TRBJ2-1, the V gene TRBV7-9, with 11 bases aligning to TRBD2. Losses at the gene ends were 1 base for V and 16 bases for J; bases not matched to a gene: 3. CDR3 length: 12 amino acids. Germline V lookup: CDR1 SEHNR, CDR2 FQNEAQ (reference sequence). CDR3 residues: CASSLGLAGGFF. The DNA for the CDR3 is TGTGCCAGCAGCTTAGGTCTAGCGGGAGGCTTCTTC.

This sequence joins TRBV21-1 and TRBJ2-3; TRBD2 was called by the table and not checked on the DNA. TRBV21-1 has pseudogene status. The CDR3 is 18 amino acids. The CDR3: CASSKVVGVRRGPDTQYF. The CDR3 DNA is TGTGCCAGCAGCAAAGTAGTCGGGGTCCGGCGAGGCCCAGATACGCAGTATTTT.

The sample holds a few counts of this clone. The chain joins TRBV10-1 to TRBJ2-7, with D unresolved. V shed 6 bases and J shed 2 bases, with 8 bases lying between them. CDR1 and CDR2 (germline): WNHNN, SYGVQD (reference sequence). The CDR3 is 12 amino acids. CDR3 sequence: CASRYRAYEQYF. The DNA for the CDR3 is TGCGCCAGCAGGTATAGGGCCTACGAGCAGTACTTC.

The chain links TRBV9 to TRBJ1-2; D is undetermined. The germline V gene encodes CDR1 SGDLS and CDR2 YYNGEE. The CDR3 is made up of 13 amino acids. Trimming removed 1 base at V and 2 bases at J, with 6 bases between. The CDR3 spells CASSVLGNYGYTF. In DNA, the CDR3 is TGTGCCAGCAGCGTACTCGGAAACTATGGCTACACCTTC.

The chain employs TRBV25-1 and TRBJ2-7; possibly TRBD1 or TRBD2 for D (5 bases each). This CDR3 comprises 13 residues. The germline gives CDR1 MGHDK, CDR2 SYGVNS. The V gene lost 4 bases and the J gene lost 6 bases, with 13 bases spanning the gap. CDR3 nucleotides: TGTGCCAGCAGTGGAGGGGCGGGCGGCGAGCAGTACTTC. This encodes CASSGGAGGEQYF.

This chain joins TRBV6-4 and TRBJ2-1; 10 nucleotides agree with TRBD2. CDR3 length: 15 residues. In germline, CDR1 is MRHNA, CDR2 SNTAGT. Germline trimming cut 4 bases from V and 8 bases from J; bases unmatched to any gene: 8. CDR3 nucleotides: TGTGCCAGCAGTGTAGAAGCGGGAGGGAGGGATGAGCAGTTCTTC. Translation: CASSVEAGGRDEQFF.

This rearrangement joins TRBV5-5 to TRBJ1-3, with TRBD1 as a possible D gene (5 bases). V was trimmed by 5 bases and J by 4 bases, leaving 13 bases between them. The germline V gene encodes CDR1 SGHKS and CDR2 YYEKEE (reference sequence). The CDR3 covers 14 residues. CDR3 nucleotides: TGTGCCAGCAGTAGGGGAGATTCGGGAAACACCATATATTTT. This translates into CASSRGDSGNTIYF.

V and J are TRBV29-1 and TRBJ2-3, with TRBD2 matching over 12 bases. Germline V gene lookup returns CDR1 SQVTM and CDR2 ANQGSEA. The CDR3 is 15 amino acids. V gave up 8 bases and J gave up 4 bases; unmatched junction bases: 10. The CDR3 spells CSIATGTSGPDTQYF. DNA for the CDR3: TGCAGCATCGCAACCGGGACTAGCGGGCCAGATACGCAGTATTTT.

DNA of the CDR3: TGTGCCAGCAGCACAATGGGGGGCGGTCGGCTAGCGGTCGACAATGAGCAGTTCTTC. This gives the protein CASSTMGGGRLAVDNEQFF. V gene TRBV7-6 combines with J gene TRBJ2-1; a weak D match, TRBD2 (7 bases). V was trimmed by 5 bases and J by 5 bases, leaving 28 bases between them. CDR3 length: 19 residues. Looked up from germline, CDR1 is SGHVS and CDR2 is FNYEAQ.

This clone came up once. CDR3: CASNGRGPGGELFF. CDR3 in DNA: TGTGCCAGCAATGGCAGGGGGCCAGGCGGGGAGCTGTTTTTT. The chain combines TRBV28 with TRBJ2-2; 8 positions match TRBD1. From germline, CDR1 is MDHEN and CDR2 SYDVKM. The CDR3 has 14 amino acids. The V gene end was trimmed by 7 bases and the J gene end by 7 bases; junction bases not matched to a gene: 8.

The genes are TRBV28 and TRBJ2-2, with 9 bases matching TRBD2. This CDR3 spans 16 amino acids. From germline, CDR1 is MDHEN and CDR2 SYDVKM. V lost 1 base and J lost 4; bases outside the gene matches: 4. CDR3 DNA: TGTGCCAGCAGTTTATCCGCGGGAGGGGGCACCGGGGAGCTGTTTTTT. Amino acids: CASSLSAGGGTGELFF.

The genes are TRBV5-1 and TRBJ2-5; D gene uncertain. The J call is in doubt because the DNA end fits TRBJ2-7 better. This CDR3 has 13 amino acids. CDR1 is SGHRS, CDR2 YFSETQ, per germline. In nucleotides, the CDR3 is TGCGCCAGCAGCTTCGACTTAGCCTACGAGCAGTACTTC. Its protein product is CASSFDLAYEQYF.

V is TRBV2 and J is TRBJ1-1; D uncertain. V dropped 4 bases and J dropped 8 bases, with 14 bases sitting between them. This CDR3 has 13 residues. Germline V gene sequence: CDR1 SNHLY, CDR2 FYNNEI. CDR3 amino acids: CASSVGSPQEAFF. CDR3 bases: TGTGCCAGCAGTGTTGGGAGTCCACAGGAAGCTTTCTTT.

The J gene is TRBJ2-7, the V gene TRBV19; 10 positions agree with TRBD2. There are 16 residues in the CDR3. Germline CDR1 is LNHDA and CDR2 is SQIVND (reference sequence). Germline trimming cut 4 bases from V and 0 bases from J; bases unmatched to any gene: 6. Here the CDR3 reads CASSTGLATSSYEQYF. In DNA, the CDR3 is TGTGCCAGTAGTACGGGACTAGCGACTAGCTCCTACGAGCAGTACTTC.

The rearrangement uses TRBV7-6 and TRBJ2-2; 10 bases fit TRBD1. The J segment lost 4 bases and the V segment lost 5 bases, leaving 7 bases of the junction unmatched. Germline assignment: CDR1 SGHVS and CDR2 FNYEAQ. The CDR3 spans 16 residues. This CDR3 is CASSPRQGARTGELFF. The CDR3 coding sequence is TGTGCCAGCAGCCCTCGACAGGGGGCGCGCACCGGGGAGCTGTTTTTT.

CDR3 sequence: CASSRPKDALNSGNTIYF. The DNA of the CDR3 is TGTGCCAGCAGCCGCCCTAAGGACGCCCTTAACTCTGGAAACACCATATATTTT. V usage is TRBV28 and J usage is TRBJ1-3; D gene uncertain. This CDR3 is 18 amino acids long. The V and J ends lost 6 bases and 0 bases respectively, with 21 bases between them. Germline CDR1 MDHEN, CDR2 SYDVKM.

The gene calls are TRBV27 and TRBJ1-4; a weak D match, TRBD1 (5 bases). Germline V gene sequence: CDR1 MNHEY, CDR2 SMNVEV (reference sequence). CDR3 length equals 15 residues. V dropped 6 bases and J dropped 1 base, with 12 bases sitting between them. The CDR3 sequence: CASSRDWGTNEKLFF. In nucleotides, the CDR3 is TGTGCCAGCAGCCGGGACTGGGGAACTAATGAAAAACTGTTTTTT.

This clone turned up a few times. V is TRBV7-9 and J is TRBJ1-2, with 7 nucleotides matching TRBD1. Per germline, CDR1 SEHNR and CDR2 FQNEAQ (reference sequence). The J segment lost 6 bases and the V segment lost 5 bases, leaving 9 bases of the junction unmatched. The CDR3 has 14 amino acids. CDR3 loop: CASSGKTGMHGYTF. Written as DNA, the CDR3 is TGTGCCAGCAGCGGAAAGACAGGGATGCATGGCTACACCTTC.